The 5 T cell receptor beta chains listed next were all sequenced from one sample in a study of spatial heterogeneity in lung cancer (dated by TCRdb to the late 2010s). What this sample's time point label stands for: sample taken at primary tumor resection. What the research found in general, with its limitations: A correlation was observed between the number of expanded intratumoral alpha and beta TCRs and the tumor nonsynonymous mutation count.

The antigens these receptors bind are not known. The library was generated by 5' RACE. Data came from a NextSeq 500. The public reads were quality trimmed at Q25 with fastp and then assembled into clones with MiXCR by TCRdb, keeping productive beta chains. Rows merge per CDR3 protein into single entries with the most common DNA and genes. This sample has approximately 8,800 distinct CDR3 sequences in its table, and 4.5% of those were observed once. The ten largest clones represent about 9.9% of the sample. Sequencing was performed on lung tumor tissue, taken at surgery. The source of these receptors is a female donor with early-stage non-small cell lung cancer.

This clonotype was detected many times. The gene calls are TRBV3-1 and TRBJ2-7; D unclear. Trimming pared 1 base from V and 7 bases from J, leaving 8 bases between. The CDR3 is 12 residues long. The germline V gene encodes CDR1 LGHDT and CDR2 YNNKEL (reference sequence). The CDR3 reads CASSQVRTEQYF. DNA of the CDR3: TGTGCCAGCAGCCAAGTAAGAACGGAGCAGTACTTC.

This clonotype was seen more than once but under ten times. One junction end does not reproduce the germline sequence, and a read error may be involved. The V and J genes are TRBV7-8 and TRBJ2-5, with TRBD2 identical over 7 bases. This CDR3 spans 15 amino acids. Germline-derived CDR1 and CDR2 are SGHVS and FQNEAQ. CDR3 in amino acids: CASSSSGLYHETQYF. The CDR3 DNA reads TGTGCCAGCAGCTCTAGCGGACTGTACCATGAGACCCAGTACTTC. Full variable domain (outside the CDR3, taken from reference TRBV7-8 and TRBJ2-5): GAGVSQSPRYKVAKRGQDVALRCDPISGHVSLFWYQQALGQGPEFLTYFQNEAQLDKSGLPSDRFFAERPEGSVSTLKIQRTQQEDSAVYLCASSSSGLYHETQYFGPGTRLLVL.

Sample share makes this clonotype medium-sized (0.01 to 0.1%). The chain links TRBV20-1 to TRBJ1-1; D is ambiguous. In germline, CDR1 is DFQATT, CDR2 SNEGSKA (reference sequence). V lost 8 bases and J 2 bases, leaving 9 bases between the germline ends. CDR3 length equals 11 residues. In DNA form, the CDR3 reads TGCAGTTCCTTTGTAAACACTGAAGCTTTCTTT. As protein: CSSFVNTEAFF.

This clonotype occurred many times. The CDR3 region has the DNA TGTGCCAGCACCCGGAGGCCGGGGAACACTGAAGCTTTCTTT. Translated: CASTRRPGNTEAFF. The rearrangement links TRBV27 to TRBJ1-1; D unclear. CDR3 length equals 14 residues. V lost 7 bases to trimming and J lost 1 base, with 13 bases between them. Germline CDR1 is MNHEY and CDR2 is SMNVEV (reference sequence).

This chain links TRBV30 with TRBJ2-3; TRBD2 matches 9 bases. Germline CDR1 GTSNPN, CDR2 SVGIG (reference sequence). V trimming: 1 base; J trimming: 4 bases; junction bases outside the gene matches: 3. CDR3 length: 14 amino acids. CDR3 bases: TGTGCCTGGAGTGGGGCGGGGGGGCCAGATACGCAGTATTTT. Translating gives CAWSGAGGPDTQYF.